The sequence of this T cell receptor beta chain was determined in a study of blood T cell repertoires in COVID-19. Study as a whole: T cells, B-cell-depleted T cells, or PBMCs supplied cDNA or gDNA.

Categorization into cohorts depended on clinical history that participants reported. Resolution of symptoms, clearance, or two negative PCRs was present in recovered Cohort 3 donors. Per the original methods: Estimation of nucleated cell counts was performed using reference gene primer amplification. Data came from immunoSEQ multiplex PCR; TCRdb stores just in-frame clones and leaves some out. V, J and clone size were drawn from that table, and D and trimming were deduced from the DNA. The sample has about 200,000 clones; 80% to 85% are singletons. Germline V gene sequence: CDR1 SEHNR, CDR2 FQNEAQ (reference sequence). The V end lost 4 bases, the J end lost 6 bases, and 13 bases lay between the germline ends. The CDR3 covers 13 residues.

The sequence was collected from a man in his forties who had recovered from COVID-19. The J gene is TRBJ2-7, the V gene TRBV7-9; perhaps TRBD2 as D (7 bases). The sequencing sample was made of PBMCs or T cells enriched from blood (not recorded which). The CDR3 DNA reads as TGTGCCAGCAGCTCATCCGGGGGGCTCGAGCAGTACTTC. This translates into CASSSSGGLEQYF.